Listed here is a single TCR beta chain. TCRdb's copy holds only in-frame clones and misses some; the assay was immunoSEQ multiplex PCR. The sample shows tens of thousands of clones, less than 90% of them seen only once. The germline V and J ends were trimmed by 9 bases and 0 bases, with 14 bases remaining between them. In germline, CDR1 is LNHDA, CDR2 SQIVND (reference sequence). The CDR3 sequence is 15 residues long. The sample comes from a study of blood T cell repertoires in COVID-19. Study context: From T cells, B-cell-depleted T cells, or PBMCs came the material, which was cDNA or gDNA.

The sequence derives from a human donor in a cohort sampled during active COVID-19. V gene TRBV19 combines with J gene TRBJ1-4, with D unresolved. The specimen was peripheral blood. CDR3 nucleotides: TGTGCCAGCAAAAAATCACATCCAACTAATGAAAAACTGTTTTTT. It encodes CASKKSHPTNEKLFF.